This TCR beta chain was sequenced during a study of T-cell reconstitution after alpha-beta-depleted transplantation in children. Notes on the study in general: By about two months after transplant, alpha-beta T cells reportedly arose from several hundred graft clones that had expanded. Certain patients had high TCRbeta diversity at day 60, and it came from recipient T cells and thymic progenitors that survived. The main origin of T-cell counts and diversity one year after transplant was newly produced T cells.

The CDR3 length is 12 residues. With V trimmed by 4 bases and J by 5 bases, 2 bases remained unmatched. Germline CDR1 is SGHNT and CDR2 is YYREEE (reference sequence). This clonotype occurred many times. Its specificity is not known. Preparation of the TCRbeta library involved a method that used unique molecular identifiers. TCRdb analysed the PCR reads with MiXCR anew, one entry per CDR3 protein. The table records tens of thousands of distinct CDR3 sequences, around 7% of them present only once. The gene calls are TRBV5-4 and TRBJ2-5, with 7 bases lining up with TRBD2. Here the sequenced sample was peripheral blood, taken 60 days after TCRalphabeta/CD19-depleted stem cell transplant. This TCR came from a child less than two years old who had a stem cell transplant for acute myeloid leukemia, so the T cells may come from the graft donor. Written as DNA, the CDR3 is TGTGCCAGCAGCGGGGGAGGGGAGACCCAGTACTTC. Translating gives CASSGGGETQYF.